The clone carrying this TCR beta chain was found many times. The antigen is not known. This record belongs to a study of T-cell reconstitution after alpha-beta-depleted transplantation in children. Using unique molecular identifiers, the investigators prepared the TCRbeta library. TCRdb called the PCR reads again in MiXCR, with one record for every CDR3 protein. Here the sample spans 580,000 or so distinct CDR3 sequences, under 25% being singletons. The CDR3 totals 16 residues. CDR1 is DFQATT, CDR2 SNEGSKA, per germline (reference sequence). With 4 bases clipped from V and 5 bases from J, the junction kept 11 bases outside the gene matches. Notes on the study in general: At around two months after transplant, the alpha-beta T cells were reportedly derived from several hundred expanded clones that came from non-depleted graft cells.

The material sequenced was PBMCs, mostly from graft donor cells, taken 360 days after TCRalphabeta/CD19-depleted stem cell transplant. This TCR was recovered from a boy in the first two years of life who had a stem cell transplant for acute myeloid leukemia, so the T cells may come from the graft donor. The V and J genes are TRBV20-1 and TRBJ2-2; 9 bases fit TRBD1. DNA for the CDR3: TGCAGTGCTAAGATAGGGACAGGGTTGAGAACCGGGGAGCTGTTTTTT. Protein product: CSAKIGTGLRTGELFF.